This T cell receptor beta chain was profiled in a study of blood T cells in healthy people across ages. Primed by a sample-barcoded 5' primer and a J-beta primer mix, a second PCR proceeded for about 7 to 11 cycles. One entry per CDR3 protein results from TCRdb running MiXCR on the 5' RACE reads. The table lists 900,000 to 950,000 distinct CDR3 sequences, 25% to 35% of them singletons. Study results and caveats: A conclusive naive versus antigen-experienced comparison was prevented by the unsorted PBMCs.

The CDR3 runs to 13 residues. The germline V and J ends were trimmed by 3 bases and 4 bases, with 9 bases remaining between them. CDR1 and CDR2 from the germline V gene are ENHRY and SYGVKD. This clonotype was counted between two and nine times. Its target is unknown. The sample was also reused in another study, on T cells of mothers and their children. From that paper: TCR recombination output is shaped by thymic selection similarly in related and unrelated pairs. Evidence of persistent microchimeric T cell clones was absent.

The chain carries TRBV10-3 and TRBJ1-2, with a possible D match to TRBD1 (5 bases). The origin of this receptor is a woman between 40 and 55 years old in good health. The sequencing sample was made of blood. CDR3 bases: TGTGCCATCAGTGAAGGGGATTTCTATGGCTACACCTTC. Its protein product is CAISEGDFYGYTF.